Each of the 31 T cell receptor beta chains below was sequenced from the same sample in a study of blood T cell repertoires in COVID-19. Sequenced by immunoSEQ multiplex PCR; TCRdb stores in-frame clones only, minus some. This table holds over 130,000 clones, 75% to 80% found once. Material: peripheral blood. The origin of the receptors is a woman aged 45-65 years with active or convalescent COVID-19.

A remark on this clone: This same CDR3 is encoded by further DNA sequences in the sample. The chain combines TRBV4-3 with TRBJ2-7; maybe TRBD1 (5 bases). The germline CDR1 and CDR2 sequences are LGHNA and YSLEER. The CDR3 sequence is 15 residues long. V was clipped by 0 bases and J by 0 bases, with 9 bases between them. The CDR3 is CASSQDDRGSYEQYF. CDR3 nucleotides: TGCGCCAGCAGCCAAGACGACAGAGGCTCCTACGAGCAGTACTTC.

The CDR3 nucleotides are TGTGCCAGCAGCTTAACGGGACAGAGTGCCTACGAGCAGTACTTC. This translates into CASSLTGQSAYEQYF. The V and J genes are TRBV13 and TRBJ2-7; 7 bases match TRBD1. The V gene's germline CDR1 is PRHDT and CDR2 FYEKMQ (reference sequence). V dropped 2 bases and J dropped 2; count of bases not matched to a gene: 6. This CDR3 has 15 amino acids.

V usage is TRBV24-1 and J usage is TRBJ2-2; 11 bases agree with TRBD1. V was clipped by 3 bases and J by 5 bases; unmatched bases: 7. Germline CDR1 reads KGHDR; CDR2 reads SFDVKD. The length of the CDR3 is 17 residues. Written as DNA, the CDR3 is TGTGCCACCAGTGATCCTTGGACAGGGGGCGAAACCGGGGAGCTGTTTTTT. This translates into CATSDPWTGGETGELFF.

This rearrangement joins TRBV30 to TRBJ2-2, with 10 bases that match TRBD1. Looked up from germline, CDR1 is GTSNPN and CDR2 is SVGIG (reference sequence). The J segment lost 2 bases and the V segment lost 3 bases, leaving 6 bases of the junction unmatched. The CDR3 extends over 16 amino acids. CDR3 nucleotides: TGTGCCTGGAGCGCCCGGGACAGGGGCAACACCGGGGAGCTGTTTTTT. Its translation: CAWSARDRGNTGELFF.

V and J are TRBV6-6 and TRBJ1-6, with 10 nucleotides matching TRBD1. The J segment lost 8 bases and the V segment lost 3 bases, leaving 1 base of the junction unmatched. This CDR3 comprises 14 residues. Germline V gene sequence: CDR1 MNHNY, CDR2 SVGAGI (reference sequence). This CDR3 reads CASSYGTGDSPLHF. CDR3 nucleotides: TGTGCCAGCAGTTATGGGACAGGGGATTCACCCCTCCACTTT.

CDR3 sequence: CASSEVQGADGYTF. CDR3 bases: TGTGCCAGCTCGGAAGTTCAGGGGGCTGACGGCTACACCTTC. This chain links TRBV18 with TRBJ1-2, with TRBD1 identical over 8 bases. V lost 6 bases to trimming and J lost 8 bases; unmatched junction nucleotides: 11. This CDR3 is 14 amino acids long. Germline loops: CDR1 KGHSH, CDR2 LQKENI.

V is TRBV7-6 and J is TRBJ1-1; D call uncertain. Trimming removed 5 bases from V and 4 bases from J, with 11 bases in between. The CDR3 is 13 amino acids. Germline V gene lookup returns CDR1 SGHVS and CDR2 FNYEAQ. The DNA for the CDR3 is TGTGCCAGCAGCCCACGAGCCGGCACTGAAGCTTTCTTT. This encodes CASSPRAGTEAFF.

The V gene is TRBV19, the J gene TRBJ1-4, with TRBD1 as a possible D gene (5 bases). V shed 5 bases and J shed 6 bases, with 16 bases lying between them. The CDR3 length is 15 residues. CDR1 and CDR2 from the germline V gene are LNHDA and SQIVND (reference sequence). The CDR3 bases are TGTGCCAGTAGTGCCAGTCAGGGCAATCATGAAAAACTGTTTTTT. Protein sequence: CASSASQGNHEKLFF.

The CDR3 spells CASSFMTGSGGAGELFF. The CDR3 DNA sequence: TGTGCCAGCAGCTTTATGACGGGTAGCGGGGGTGCCGGGGAGCTGTTTTTT. The genes are TRBV5-6 and TRBJ2-2; 9 bases are a match to TRBD2. CDR1 is SGHDT, CDR2 YYEEEE, per germline. CDR3 length: 17 amino acids. The V segment lost 2 bases and the J segment 6 bases; nucleotides outside the gene matches: 11. The variable domain in full, with the rest retrieved from reference TRBV5-6 and TRBJ2-2, is DAGVTQSPTHLIKTRGQQVTLRCSPKSGHDTVSWYQQALGQGPQFIFQYYEEEERQRGNFPDRFSGHQFPNYSSELNVNALLLGDSALYLCASSFMTGSGGAGELFFGEGSRLTVL.

This clone has just a few counts. The chain carries TRBV28 and TRBJ2-2; D might be TRBD1 (5 bases). Between the trimmed V and J ends, which lost 5 bases and 0 bases, there was a span of 13 bases. Germline V CDR1 and CDR2: MDHEN, SYDVKM. The CDR3 runs 16 residues. The CDR3 sequence is CASSLRQRPNTGELFF. CDR3 DNA sequence: TGTGCCAGCAGTCTCCGACAGCGCCCGAACACCGGGGAGCTGTTTTTT.

This chain uses TRBV6-5 with TRBJ2-7; 10 nucleotides match TRBD2. The CDR3 sequence is 13 residues long. Per the germline V gene, CDR1 is MNHEY and CDR2 is SVGAGI. Trimming removed 6 bases from V and 2 bases from J; junction bases left unmatched: 1. The CDR3 sequence: CASRSGGAYEQYF. DNA of the CDR3: TGTGCCAGCAGGAGCGGGGGGGCCTACGAGCAGTACTTC.

This clone appeared once. The chain is built from TRBV19 and TRBJ2-5; 7 bases agree with TRBD1. With V trimmed by 6 bases and J by 3 bases, 13 bases remained unmatched. Germline V lookup: CDR1 LNHDA, CDR2 SQIVND (reference sequence). The CDR3 runs 16 residues. CDR3 in DNA: TGTGCCAGTAGGCCCCGCTCCGACAGGGATAAAGAGACCCAGTACTTC. It is translated as CASRPRSDRDKETQYF.

The chain joins TRBV11-3 to TRBJ2-3; 12 nucleotides match TRBD2. The CDR3 is made up of 18 amino acids. Losses at the gene ends were 5 bases for V and 1 base for J; bases not matched to a gene: 10. Germline assignment: CDR1 SGHNT and CDR2 YENEEA. The CDR3 bases are TGTGCCAGCAGCCAGGGATCTCTAGCGGGAGGGCGCACAGATACGCAGTATTTT. It is translated as CASSQGSLAGGRTDTQYF.

This clone was observed a handful of times. J is TRBJ2-7 and V is TRBV25-1; D might be TRBD2 (5 bases). With 7 bases removed from V and 2 bases from J, the gap between germline ends came to 15 bases. CDR1 and CDR2 from the germline V gene are MGHDK and SYGVNS. The CDR3 covers 14 residues. The CDR3 sequence: CASISWRQPYEQYF. CDR3 nucleotide sequence: TGTGCCAGCATCTCCTGGAGGCAGCCCTACGAGCAGTACTTC.

The rearrangement joins TRBV3-1 (or the pseudogene TRBV3-2) to TRBJ1-3; maybe TRBD1 (6 bases). Germline CDR1 is LGHDT and CDR2 is YNNKEL (reference sequence). The V and J ends lost 3 bases and 0 bases respectively, with 12 bases between them. This CDR3 is built from 16 residues. CDR3 DNA: TGTGCCAGCAGCCACAGTACAGGGATCTCTGGAAACACCATATATTTT. As protein: CASSHSTGISGNTIYF.

The CDR3 sequence: CSAPDFSGTRGYNEQFF. The CDR3 DNA is TGCAGCGCCCCGGACTTCTCCGGGACTAGAGGATACAATGAGCAGTTCTTC. This rearrangement joins TRBV29-1 to TRBJ2-1, with 8 bases that match TRBD2. Germline V gene lookup returns CDR1 SQVTM and CDR2 ANQGSEA. The J segment lost 4 bases and the V segment lost 7 bases, leaving 18 bases of the junction unmatched. The CDR3 runs 17 residues.

The chain has TRBV5-1 and TRBJ2-1, with TRBD2 identical over 9 bases. Trimming at V came to 0 bases and at J to 5 bases, leaving 3 bases not matched to a gene. This CDR3 has 15 amino acids. Germline CDR1 and CDR2: SGHRS and YFSETQ. The CDR3 here is CASSLVLAGNNEQFF. CDR3 coding DNA: TGCGCCAGCAGCTTGGTGCTAGCGGGAAACAATGAGCAGTTCTTC.

The V call is TRBV2, the J call TRBJ1-2; D ambiguous. Trimming pared 2 bases from V and 2 bases from J, leaving 6 bases between. Germline V CDR1 and CDR2: SNHLY, FYNNEI. This CDR3 contains 13 residues. The CDR3 DNA follows: TGTGCCAGCAGTGAAAGCTGGAACTATGGCTACACCTTC. This translates into CASSESWNYGYTF.

This sequence joins TRBV5-1 and TRBJ2-3, with a tentative D call TRBD1 (5 bases). This CDR3 is built from 14 residues. CDR1 is SGHRS and CDR2 is YFSETQ in the germline V gene. V gave up 7 bases and J gave up 0 bases, with 12 bases separating them. Written as DNA, the CDR3 is TGCGCCAGCCAATGGACATCTAGCACAGATACGCAGTATTTT. Its protein product is CASQWTSSTDTQYF. The whole variable domain, remainder taken from reference TRBV5-1 and TRBJ2-3, is KAGVTQTPRYLIKTRGQQVTLSCSPISGHRSVSWYQQTPGQGLQFLFEYFSETQRNKGNFPGRFSGRQFSNSRSEMNVSTLELGDSALYLCASQWTSSTDTQYFGPGTRLTVL.

This sequence joins TRBV9 and TRBJ2-5; TRBD2 matches 7 bases. The CDR3 is 19 amino acids. Germline V gene lookup returns CDR1 SGDLS and CDR2 YYNGEE. V shed 1 base, J shed 0 bases, and the junction held 15 bases outside the gene matches. The CDR3 here is CASSVTDDPRRGYQETQYF. CDR3 in DNA: TGTGCCAGCAGCGTAACCGACGACCCACGGCGGGGGTACCAAGAGACCCAGTACTTC.

This clone occurred a few times. The chain carries TRBV5-1 and TRBJ2-7; perhaps TRBD1 as D (5 bases). The V and J ends lost 4 bases and 2 bases respectively, with 10 bases between them. Per the germline V gene, CDR1 is SGHRS and CDR2 is YFSETQ. The CDR3 has 13 residues. The CDR3 DNA is TGCGCCAGCAGCGTCACGGACACCTACGAGCAGTACTTC. Residues: CASSVTDTYEQYF.

This clone was counted a few times. The sample holds other DNA sequences that translate to the same CDR3. The rearrangement links TRBV18 to TRBJ1-1; no clear D. This CDR3 contains 13 residues. From germline, CDR1 is KGHSH and CDR2 LQKENI. Trimming stripped 3 bases from V and 6 bases from J, with 11 bases between. The CDR3 coding sequence is TGTGCCAGCTCACCCTCTTTAGCTGCTGAAGCTTTCTTT. This translates into CASSPSLAAEAFF.

This chain connects TRBV5-5 to TRBJ2-1; TRBD1 aligns across 10 bases. Germline CDR1 is SGHKS and CDR2 is YYEKEE (reference sequence). This CDR3 has 15 residues. Losses at the gene ends were 4 bases for V and 3 bases for J; bases not matched to a gene: 4. The CDR3 coding sequence is TGTGCCAGCAGCCCCGGGACAGGGGACTACAATGAGCAGTTCTTC. The encoded protein is CASSPGTGDYNEQFF.

Note on this clone: A read error may account for a junction end that differs from germline. The chain is built from TRBV7-8 and TRBJ2-7; TRBD1 aligns across 8 bases. The germline gives CDR1 SGHVS, CDR2 FQNEAQ. There are 15 residues in the CDR3. The CDR3 reads CASSLEGQASHEQYF. The CDR3 DNA reads TGTGCCAGCAGCTTAGAGGGACAGGCCTCCCACGAGCAGTACTTC. Full variable domain (missing parts from reference TRBV7-8 and TRBJ2-7): GAGVSQSPRYKVAKRGQDVALRCDPISGHVSLFWYQQALGQGPEFLTYFQNEAQLDKSGLPSDRFFAERPEGSVSTLKIQRTQQEDSAVYLCASSLEGQASHEQYFGPGTRLTVT.

This clone was detected a few times. V and J are TRBV6-5 and TRBJ1-6; tentative D call: TRBD1 (5 bases). The V gene lost 2 bases and the J gene lost 5 bases, with 13 bases spanning the gap. CDR1 and CDR2 (germline): MNHEY, SVGAGI. The CDR3 is made up of 16 amino acids. CDR3 amino acids: CASSYGGWGDNSPLHF. The CDR3 nucleotides are TGTGCCAGCAGTTACGGCGGTTGGGGGGATAATTCACCCCTCCACTTT.

The chain joins TRBV5-4 to TRBJ2-7, with 7 bases aligning to TRBD1. Germline values: CDR1 SGHNT, CDR2 YYREEE (reference sequence). The CDR3 has 14 amino acids. V lost 3 bases to trimming and J lost 3 bases; unmatched junction nucleotides: 6. The DNA for the CDR3 is TGTGCCAGCAGCTCGGACAGGTGGAGCTACGAGCAGTACTTC. Its protein is CASSSDRWSYEQYF.

The chain has TRBV15 and TRBJ1-5; D not certain. Germline V gene lookup returns CDR1 LNHNV and CDR2 YYDKDF (reference sequence). V was pared by 3 bases and J by 4 bases, with 7 bases between. This CDR3 region has 13 residues. This CDR3 reads CATSSRGNQPQHF. The DNA for the CDR3 is TGTGCCACCAGCAGCCGGGGAAATCAGCCCCAGCATTTT. The full variable domain, rest sourced from reference TRBV15 and TRBJ1-5, is DAMVIQNPRYQVTQFGKPVTLSCSQTLNHNVMYWYQQKSSQAPKLLFHYYDKDFNNEADTPDNFQSRRPNTSFCFLDIRSPGLGDTAMYLCATSSRGNQPQHFGDGTRLSIL.

Here the CDR3 DNA reads TGTGCCAGCATGATAGCGGGAGAAGGCAAAAACATTCAGTACTTC. Protein product: CASMIAGEGKNIQYF. The chain combines TRBV6-4 with TRBJ2-4; TRBD2 agrees at 9 bases. CDR3 size: 15 residues. Germline V lookup: CDR1 MRHNA, CDR2 SNTAGT. J was trimmed by 3 bases and V by 7 bases; bases with no gene match: 7.

The chain links TRBV28 to TRBJ1-5; 7 nucleotides align to TRBD1. Germline trimming cut 7 bases from V and 3 bases from J; bases unmatched to any gene: 6. Germline lookup yields CDR1 MDHEN and CDR2 SYDVKM. CDR3 size: 14 residues. CDR3 bases: TGTGCCAGCACATCGCAGGGGGACAATCAGCCCCAGCATTTT. Its protein product is CASTSQGDNQPQHF.

The rearrangement joins TRBV7-2 to TRBJ2-3; 7 positions agree with TRBD2. The CDR3 has 18 amino acids. Germline assignment: CDR1 SGHTA and CDR2 FQGNSA. The V gene end was trimmed by 2 bases and the J gene end by 6 bases; junction bases not matched to a gene: 17. The CDR3 DNA sequence: TGTGCCAGCAGCTTAATATGGCCTAGCGGAACCTCACGGGATACGCAGTATTTT. It codes for CASSLIWPSGTSRDTQYF.

The gene calls are TRBV19 and TRBJ2-1, with 8 bases lining up with TRBD2. The germline V gene encodes CDR1 LNHDA and CDR2 SQIVND (reference sequence). Unmatched junction bases numbered 7, after V lost 6 bases and J lost 3 bases. The CDR3 has 15 amino acids. The CDR3 loop is CASRRVGGGYNEQFF. The CDR3, as DNA: TGTGCCAGTAGGCGCGTCGGGGGGGGCTACAATGAGCAGTTCTTC.